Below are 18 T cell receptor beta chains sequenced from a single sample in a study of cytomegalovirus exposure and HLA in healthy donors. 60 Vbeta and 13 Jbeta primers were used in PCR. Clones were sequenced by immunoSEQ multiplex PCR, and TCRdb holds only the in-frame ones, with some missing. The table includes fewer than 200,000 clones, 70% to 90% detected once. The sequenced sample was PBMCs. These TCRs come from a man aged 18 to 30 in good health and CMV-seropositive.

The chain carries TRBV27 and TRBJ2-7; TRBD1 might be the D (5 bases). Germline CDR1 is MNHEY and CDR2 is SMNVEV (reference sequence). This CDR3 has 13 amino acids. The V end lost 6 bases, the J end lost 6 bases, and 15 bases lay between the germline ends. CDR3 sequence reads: CASSLDNRGEQYF. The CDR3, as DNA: TGTGCCAGCAGCTTGGACAATCGTGGCGAGCAGTACTTC.

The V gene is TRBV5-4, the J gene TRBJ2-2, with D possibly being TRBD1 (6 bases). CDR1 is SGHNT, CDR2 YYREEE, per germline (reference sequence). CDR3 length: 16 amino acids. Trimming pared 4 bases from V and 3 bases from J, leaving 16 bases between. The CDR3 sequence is CASSPVEGVYTGELFF. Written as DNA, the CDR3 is TGTGCCAGCAGCCCAGTTGAGGGGGTGTACACCGGGGAGCTGTTTTTT.

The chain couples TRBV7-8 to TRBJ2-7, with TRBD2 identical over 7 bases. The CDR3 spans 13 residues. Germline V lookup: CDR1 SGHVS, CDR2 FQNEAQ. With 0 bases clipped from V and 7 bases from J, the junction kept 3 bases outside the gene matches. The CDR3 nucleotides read TGTGCCAGCAGCTTAGCCGGGGGAGGGGAGCAGTACTTC. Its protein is CASSLAGGGEQYF.

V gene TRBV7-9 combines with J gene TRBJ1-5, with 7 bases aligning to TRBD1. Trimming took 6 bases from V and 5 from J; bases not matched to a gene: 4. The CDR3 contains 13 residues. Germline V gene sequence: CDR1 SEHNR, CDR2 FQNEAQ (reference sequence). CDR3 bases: TGTGCCAGCAGTGGGACAGCTTATCAGCCCCAGCATTTT. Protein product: CASSGTAYQPQHF.

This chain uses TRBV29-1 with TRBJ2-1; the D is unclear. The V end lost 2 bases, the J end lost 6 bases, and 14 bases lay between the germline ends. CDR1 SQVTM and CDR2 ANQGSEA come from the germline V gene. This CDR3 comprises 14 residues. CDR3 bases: TGCAGCGTTGAAACAGTGCAGGTCGGCAATGAGCAGTTCTTC. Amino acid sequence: CSVETVQVGNEQFF.

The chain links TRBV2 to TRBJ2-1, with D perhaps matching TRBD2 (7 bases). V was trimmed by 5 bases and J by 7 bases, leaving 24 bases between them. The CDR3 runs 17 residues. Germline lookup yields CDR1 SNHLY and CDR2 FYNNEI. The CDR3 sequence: CASSPRVGGAARNEQFF. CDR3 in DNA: TGTGCCAGCAGTCCCCGGGTGGGGGGGGCGGCGAGGAATGAGCAGTTCTTC.

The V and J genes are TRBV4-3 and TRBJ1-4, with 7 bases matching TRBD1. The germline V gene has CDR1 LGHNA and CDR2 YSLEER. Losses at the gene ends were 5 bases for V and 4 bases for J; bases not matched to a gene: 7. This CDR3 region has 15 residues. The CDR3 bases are TGCGCCAGCAGCGACAGGGCTGCGGGTAATGAAAAACTGTTTTTT. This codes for CASSDRAAGNEKLFF.

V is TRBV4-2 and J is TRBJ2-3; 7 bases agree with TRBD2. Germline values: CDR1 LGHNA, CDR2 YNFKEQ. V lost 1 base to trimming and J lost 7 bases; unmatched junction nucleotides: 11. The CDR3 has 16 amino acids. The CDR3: CASSQAKAVGGYTQYF. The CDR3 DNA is TGTGCCAGCAGCCAAGCGAAAGCGGTGGGGGGGTATACGCAGTATTTT.

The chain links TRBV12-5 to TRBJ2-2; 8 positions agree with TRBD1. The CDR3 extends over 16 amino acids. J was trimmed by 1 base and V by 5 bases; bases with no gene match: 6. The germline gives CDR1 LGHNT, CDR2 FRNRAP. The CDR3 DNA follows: TGTGCTAGTGGTGCTGCGACAGGGGAGAACACCGGGGAGCTGTTTTTT. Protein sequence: CASGAATGENTGELFF. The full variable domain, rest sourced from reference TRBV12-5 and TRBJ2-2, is DARVTQTPRHKVTEMGQEVTMRCQPILGHNTVFWYRQTMMQGLELLAYFRNRAPLDDSGMPKDRFSAEMPDATLATLKIQPSEPRDSAVYFCASGAATGENTGELFFGEGSRLTVL.

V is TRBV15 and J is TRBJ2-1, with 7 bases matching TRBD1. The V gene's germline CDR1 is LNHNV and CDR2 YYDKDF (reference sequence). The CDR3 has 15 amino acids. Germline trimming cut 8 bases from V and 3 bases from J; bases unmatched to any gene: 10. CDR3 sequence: CATRPSGQIYNEQFF. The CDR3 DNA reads TGTGCCACCCGCCCTTCGGGACAGATCTACAATGAGCAGTTCTTC.

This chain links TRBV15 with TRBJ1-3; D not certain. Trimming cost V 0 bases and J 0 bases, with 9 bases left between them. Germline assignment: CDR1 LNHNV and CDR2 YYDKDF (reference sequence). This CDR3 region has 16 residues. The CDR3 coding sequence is TGTGCCACCAGCAGAGATCAGATTAACTCTGGAAACACCATATATTTT. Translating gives CATSRDQINSGNTIYF. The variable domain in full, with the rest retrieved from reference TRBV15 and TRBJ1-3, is DAMVIQNPRYQVTQFGKPVTLSCSQTLNHNVMYWYQQKSSQAPKLLFHYYDKDFNNEADTPDNFQSRRPNTSFCFLDIRSPGLGDTAMYLCATSRDQINSGNTIYFGEGSWLTVV.

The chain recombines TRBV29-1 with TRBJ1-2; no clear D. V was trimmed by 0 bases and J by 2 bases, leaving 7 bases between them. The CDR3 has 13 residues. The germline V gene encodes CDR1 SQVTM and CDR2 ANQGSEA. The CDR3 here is CSVEDSRNYGYTF. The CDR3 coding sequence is TGCAGCGTTGAAGATTCGCGGAACTATGGCTACACCTTC. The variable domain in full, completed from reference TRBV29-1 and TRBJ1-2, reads SAVISQKPSRDICQRGTSLTIQCQVDSQVTMMFWYRQQPGQSLTLIATANQGSEATYESGFVIDKFPISRPNLTFSTLTVSNMSPEDSSIYLCSVEDSRNYGYTFGSGTRLTVV.

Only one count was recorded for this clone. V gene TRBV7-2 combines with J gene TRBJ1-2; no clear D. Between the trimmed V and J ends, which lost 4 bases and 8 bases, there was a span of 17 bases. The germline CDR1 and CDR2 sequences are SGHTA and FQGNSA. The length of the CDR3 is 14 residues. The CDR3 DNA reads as TGTGCCAGCAGCTCAGGACGGGGTATATGGGGCTACACCTTC. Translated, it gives CASSSGRGIWGYTF.

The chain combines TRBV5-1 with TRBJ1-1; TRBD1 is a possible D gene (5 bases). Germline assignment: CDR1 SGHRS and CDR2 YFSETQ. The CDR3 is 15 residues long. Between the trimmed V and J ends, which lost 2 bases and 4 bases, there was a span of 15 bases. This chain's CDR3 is CASSFESGGTTEAFF. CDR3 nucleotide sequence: TGCGCCAGCAGCTTTGAATCCGGGGGAACCACTGAAGCTTTCTTT.

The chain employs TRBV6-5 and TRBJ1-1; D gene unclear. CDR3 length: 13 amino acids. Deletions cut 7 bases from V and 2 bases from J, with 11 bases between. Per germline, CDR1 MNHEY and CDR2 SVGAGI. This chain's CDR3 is CASITPGNTEAFF. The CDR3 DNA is TGTGCCAGCATCACTCCGGGAAACACTGAAGCTTTCTTT.

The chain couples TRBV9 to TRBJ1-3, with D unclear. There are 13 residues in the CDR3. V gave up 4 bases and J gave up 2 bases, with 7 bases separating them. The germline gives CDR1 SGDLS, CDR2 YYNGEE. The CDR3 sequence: CASSSSAGNTIYF. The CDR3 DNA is TGTGCCAGCAGCTCATCGGCTGGAAACACCATATATTTT. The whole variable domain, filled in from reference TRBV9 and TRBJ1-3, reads DSGVTQTPKHLITATGQRVTLRCSPRSGDLSVYWYQQSLDQGLQFLIQYYNGEERAKGNILERFSAQQFPDLHSELNLSSLELGDSALYFCASSSSAGNTIYFGEGSWLTVV.

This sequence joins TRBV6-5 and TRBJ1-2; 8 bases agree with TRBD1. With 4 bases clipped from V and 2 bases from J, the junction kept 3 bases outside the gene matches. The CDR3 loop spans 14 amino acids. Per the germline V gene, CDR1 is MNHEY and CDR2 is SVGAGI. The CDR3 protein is CASSLQGANYGYTF. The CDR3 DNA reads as TGTGCCAGCAGTTTGCAGGGGGCAAACTATGGCTACACCTTC.

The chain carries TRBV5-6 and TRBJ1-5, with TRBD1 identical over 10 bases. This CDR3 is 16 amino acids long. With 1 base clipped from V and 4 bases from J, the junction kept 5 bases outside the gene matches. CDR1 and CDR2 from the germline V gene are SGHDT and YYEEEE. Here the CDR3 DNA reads TGTGCCAGCAGCTTGTCAGGACAGGGGGTGAATCAGCCCCAGCATTTT. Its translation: CASSLSGQGVNQPQHF.